This T cell receptor (beta chain) was recovered during a study of blood T cells in healthy people across ages. As to this clonotype: Antigen: not known.

Germline CDR1 SGHRS, CDR2 YFSETQ. This CDR3 contains 14 residues. Together with a sample-barcoded 5' primer, a J-beta primer mix was included in a second PCR lasting roughly 7 to 11 cycles. Every molecule of cDNA carried a tag from a template-switch adaptor with 12 random nucleotides. TCRdb used MiXCR to reprocess the 5' RACE reads, holding one entry per CDR3 protein. Here the sample spans hundreds of thousands of distinct CDR3 sequences, roughly 53% being singletons. Study-wide findings and caveats: Long-lived and aged donors differed, with more naive CD4+ cells and higher diversity in the long-lived.

Investigators took about 9.2 milliliters of peripheral blood from every donor. Per individual sample, total RNA of at least 6 micrograms was extracted. The sequencing input was blood. The source is a man in his sixties in good health. The chain uses TRBV5-1 and TRBJ2-4; 8 nucleotides agree with TRBD1. The last part of the DNA fits TRBJ2-5 better; the J call may be wrong. The CDR3 spells CASSPTGGQKTQYF. DNA of the CDR3: TGCGCCAGCAGCCCTACAGGGGGGCAAAAGACCCAGTACTTC.